Presented here are 6 T cell receptor beta chains from one specimen sequenced in a study of Ad26.COV2.S vaccination and SARS-CoV-2 variants. Treatment described: around 19 received Ad26.COV2.S at low or high dose, single or two shots; a few received placebo; per-sample allocation not given. Sampling took place 63 days after the first vaccine or placebo injection. The method was immunoSEQ multiplex PCR; TCRdb's version includes in-frame clones alone and lacks a portion of them. There are roughly 410,000 clones in the sample; 80% to 90% occur only once, and almost 7.5% lies in the top ten. The source was peripheral blood, collected in a trial of Ad26.COV2.S vaccine versus placebo. Receptor source: a person aged 18-60 years who received the Ad26.COV2.S COVID-19 vaccine or a placebo.

This rearrangement joins TRBV2 to TRBJ2-7; no definite D call. The CDR3 contains 12 residues. The V end was cut by 4 bases, the J end by 4 bases, with 8 bases between. The germline V gene encodes CDR1 SNHLY and CDR2 FYNNEI. CDR3 region: CASSVLSYEQYF. CDR3 DNA sequence: TGTGCCAGCAGTGTGCTAAGTTACGAGCAGTACTTC.

The chain links TRBV4-2 to TRBJ1-2; TRBD1 aligns across 7 bases. The CDR3 runs to 17 residues. Germline CDR1 and CDR2: LGHNA and YNFKEQ. V shed 0 bases, J shed 4 bases, and the junction held 11 bases outside the gene matches. CDR3 DNA sequence: TGTGCCAGCAGCCAAGACCTCGGACAGGTTGGGGGCTATGGCTACACCTTC. This encodes CASSQDLGQVGGYGYTF.

This clone was seen just once. The chain is built from TRBV6-1 and TRBJ2-4, with D perhaps matching TRBD1 (5 bases). The germline V gene has CDR1 MNHNS and CDR2 SASEGT. This CDR3 contains 16 residues. V lost 2 bases to trimming and J lost 0 bases, with 11 bases between them. The CDR3 DNA reads as TGTGCCAGCAGTGAACACAGGATCCTAGCCAAAAACATTCAGTACTTC. Residues: CASSEHRILAKNIQYF.

A remark on this clone: The conserved phenylalanine or tryptophan is not found at the CDR3 terminus, so this likely reflects a read error. The limits of the CDR3 on the DNA are not certain, so only TCRdb's listed CDR3 is given. The V call is TRBV29-1, the J call TRBJ1-1. Ends included, the CDR3 has 8 residues. CDR1 SQVTM and CDR2 ANQGSEA come from the germline V gene. CDR3: CSVRGAPL.

This clone was seen once. The J gene is TRBJ2-3, the V gene TRBV24-1; perhaps D is TRBD1 or TRBD2 (5 bases each). The CDR3 consists of 16 residues. CDR1 is KGHDR, CDR2 SFDVKD, per germline. The V and J ends lost 4 bases and 3 bases respectively, with 16 bases between them. CDR3 sequence: CATSDPGPESTDTQYF. The CDR3 DNA sequence: TGTGCCACCAGTGACCCGGGACCCGAAAGTACAGATACGCAGTATTTT.

The gene calls are TRBV7-9 and TRBJ2-7; 9 bases align to TRBD2. Unmatched junction bases numbered 4, after V lost 2 bases and J lost 5 bases. The CDR3 runs 14 residues. Germline values: CDR1 SEHNR, CDR2 FQNEAQ (reference sequence). The CDR3: CASSLYLAGNEQYF. The CDR3 coding sequence is TGTGCCAGCAGCTTATACCTAGCGGGAAACGAGCAGTACTTC. The whole variable domain, remainder taken from reference TRBV7-9 and TRBJ2-7, is DTGVSQNPRHKITKRGQNVTFRCDPISEHNRLYWYRQTLGQGPEFLTYFQNEAQLEKSRLLSDRFSAERPKGSFSTLEIQRTEQGDSAMYLCASSLYLAGNEQYFGPGTRLTVT.